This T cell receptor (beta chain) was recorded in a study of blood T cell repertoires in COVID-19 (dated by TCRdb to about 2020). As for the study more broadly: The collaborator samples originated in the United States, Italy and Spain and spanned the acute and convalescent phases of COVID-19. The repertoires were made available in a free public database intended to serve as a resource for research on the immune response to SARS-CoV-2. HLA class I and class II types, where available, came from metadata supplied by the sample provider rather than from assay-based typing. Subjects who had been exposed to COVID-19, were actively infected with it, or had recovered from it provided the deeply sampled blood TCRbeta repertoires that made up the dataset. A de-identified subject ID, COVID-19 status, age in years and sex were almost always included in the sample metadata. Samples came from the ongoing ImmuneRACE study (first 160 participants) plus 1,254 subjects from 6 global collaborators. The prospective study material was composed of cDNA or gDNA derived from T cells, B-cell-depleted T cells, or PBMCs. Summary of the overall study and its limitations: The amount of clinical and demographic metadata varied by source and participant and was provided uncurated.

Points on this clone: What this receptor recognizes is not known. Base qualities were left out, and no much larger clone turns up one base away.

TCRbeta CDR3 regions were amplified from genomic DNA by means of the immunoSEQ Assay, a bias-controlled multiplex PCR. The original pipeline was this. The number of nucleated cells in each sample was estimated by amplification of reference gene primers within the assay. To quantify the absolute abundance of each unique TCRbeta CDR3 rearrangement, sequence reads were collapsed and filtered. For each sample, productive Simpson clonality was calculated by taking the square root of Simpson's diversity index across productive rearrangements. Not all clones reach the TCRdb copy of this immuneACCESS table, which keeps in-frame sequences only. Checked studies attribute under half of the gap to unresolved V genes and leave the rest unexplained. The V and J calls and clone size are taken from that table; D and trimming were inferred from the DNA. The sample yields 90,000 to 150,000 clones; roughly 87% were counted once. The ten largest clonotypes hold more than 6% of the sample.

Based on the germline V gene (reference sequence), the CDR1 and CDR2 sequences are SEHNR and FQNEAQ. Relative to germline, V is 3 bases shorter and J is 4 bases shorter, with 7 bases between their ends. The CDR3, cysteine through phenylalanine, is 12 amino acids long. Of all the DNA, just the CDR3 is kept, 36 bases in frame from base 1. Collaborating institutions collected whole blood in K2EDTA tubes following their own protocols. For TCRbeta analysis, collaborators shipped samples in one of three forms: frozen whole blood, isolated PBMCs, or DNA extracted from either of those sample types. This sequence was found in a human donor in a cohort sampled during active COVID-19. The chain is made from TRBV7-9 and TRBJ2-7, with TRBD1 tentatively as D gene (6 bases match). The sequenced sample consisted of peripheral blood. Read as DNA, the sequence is TGTGCCAGCAGCTTGACAGGATACGAGCAGTACTTC. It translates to CASSLTGYEQYF.